Listed below are T cell receptor beta chains from one sample, sequenced in a study of T cell responses to AZD1222 COVID-19 vaccine. Libraries were prepared by immunoSEQ multiplex PCR; TCRdb keeps only in-frame clonotypes and omits some of them. The sample shows roughly 120,000 clones, approximately 86% of them seen only once. The material sequenced was peripheral blood, taken on day 0 of AZD1222 vaccination. All receptors come from an adult in good health. Both conserved end residues are part of each CDR3. D genes are given only for firm matches. Expanded clones get a size class; other rows say once, few or many, or leave the size out.

cdr3_aa cdr3_nt v_call clone_size d_call cdr3_length j_call
CASSLNSGGAAGELFF TGTGCCAGCAGCTTAAACAGCGGGGGGGCCGCCGGGGAGCTGTTTTTT TRBV7-7 . TRBD2 16 TRBJ2-2
CASSADRGHQPQHF TGCGCCAGCAGTGCGGACAGGGGCCATCAGCCCCAGCATTTT TRBV10-2 . TRBD1 14 TRBJ1-5
CASSFLGQGDSPLHF TGTGCCAGCAGCTTCCTGGGACAGGGGGATTCACCCCTCCACTTT TRBV7-9 . TRBD1 15 TRBJ1-6
CASSRRSGELFF TGTGCCAGCAGCCGTAGGTCAGGGGAGCTGTTTTTT TRBV9 . . 12 TRBJ2-2
CAISETSSTGELFF TGTGCCATCAGTGAGACTAGCAGCACCGGGGAGCTGTTTTTT TRBV10-3 . . 14 TRBJ2-2
CASSYERLGEQYF TGTGCCAGCAGTTACGAGAGGCTGGGGGAGCAGTACTTC TRBV6-2/TRBV6-3 . . 13 TRBJ2-7
CASSPRRGQGVNTIYF TGCGCCAGCAGCCCGCGGCGGGGACAGGGGGTAAACACCATATATTTT TRBV4-3 . TRBD1 16 TRBJ1-3
CSASGGAIANEKLFF TGCAGCGCATCGGGGGGGGCGATTGCTAATGAAAAACTGTTTTTT TRBV29-1 . . 15 TRBJ1-4
CASSYGGLETQYF TGTGCCAGCAGTTACGGGGGGCTGGAGACCCAGTACTTC TRBV6-8 . . 13 TRBJ2-5
CASGGSHYNEQFF TGTGCCAGCGGCGGCTCACACTACAATGAGCAGTTCTTC TRBV7-9 . . 13 TRBJ2-1
CASRPGQGILSSYNEQFF TGTGCCAGCAGACCGGGACAGGGGATTCTTAGCTCCTACAATGAGCAGTTCTTC TRBV5-6 . TRBD1 18 TRBJ2-1
CASSAQQGALYTEAFF TGTGCCAGCAGCGCGCAACAGGGGGCTTTGTACACTGAAGCTTTCTTT TRBV9 . TRBD1 16 TRBJ1-1
CATVLGYNEQFF TGTGCCACCGTGCTCGGGTACAATGAGCAGTTCTTC TRBV6-5 . . 12 TRBJ2-1
CASSLGTGTGNTIYF TGTGCCAGCAGCTTAGGGACAGGGACTGGAAACACCATATATTTT TRBV7-8 . TRBD1 15 TRBJ1-3
CASSSAGTSHEQYF TGCGCCAGCAGCTCAGCCGGGACTAGTCACGAGCAGTACTTC TRBV5-1 . TRBD2 14 TRBJ2-7
CASSLGQGDGYEQYF TGTGCCAGCAGCTTGGGCCAGGGTGACGGCTACGAGCAGTACTTC TRBV5-4 . . 15 TRBJ2-7
CAVPRLRLEETQYF TGTGCCGTACCTCGATTGAGGCTAGAAGAGACCCAGTACTTC TRBV2 . . 14 TRBJ2-5
CASGGAPTDTQYF TGTGCCAGCGGGGGGGCCCCCACAGATACGCAGTATTTT TRBV27 . . 13 TRBJ2-3
CASSHGVVRGNTGELFF TGTGCCAGCAGCCACGGGGTCGTCAGGGGGAACACCGGGGAGCTGTTTTTT TRBV11-2 . . 17 TRBJ2-2
CSASEREPYEQYF TGCAGTGCTAGTGAGCGGGAGCCCTACGAGCAGTACTTC TRBV20-1 . TRBD2 13 TRBJ2-7
CASSYSAGREQYF TGTGCCAGCAGCTATTCAGCGGGGCGGGAGCAGTACTTC TRBV7-2 . TRBD2 13 TRBJ2-7
CAISEQKNTEAFF TGTGCCATCAGTGAACAGAAGAACACTGAAGCTTTCTTT TRBV10-3 . . 13 TRBJ1-1
CSVEPSGRGAYNEQFF TGCAGCGTTGAGCCTAGCGGGAGAGGGGCCTACAATGAGCAGTTCTTC TRBV29-1 . TRBD2 16 TRBJ2-1
CASRDSSLTGELFF TGTGCCAGCCGAGACAGCTCTCTCACCGGGGAGCTGTTTTTT TRBV28 . . 14 TRBJ2-2
CAISETGGSYGYTF TGTGCCATCAGTGAGACAGGGGGGAGCTATGGCTACACCTTC TRBV10-3 . TRBD1 14 TRBJ1-2
CATSDLRDRGHFF TGTGCCACCAGTGATCTCCGGGACAGGGGGCACTTCTTC TRBV24-1 few TRBD1 13 TRBJ2-1
CASSYSTRGDQPQHF TGTGCCAGCAGTTACTCGACTAGGGGGGATCAGCCCCAGCATTTT TRBV6-2/TRBV6-3 . . 15 TRBJ1-5
CASSFWGQNTEAFF TGTGCCAGCAGTTTCTGGGGACAGAACACTGAAGCTTTCTTT TRBV28 once . 14 TRBJ1-1
CASSNRDRGNTEAFF TGTGCCAGTAGTAACCGGGACAGGGGGAACACTGAAGCTTTCTTT TRBV19 once TRBD1 15 TRBJ1-1
CASSHKIDTYNEQFF TGTGCCAGCAGCCACAAGATAGACACCTACAATGAGCAGTTCTTC TRBV11-2 . . 15 TRBJ2-1
CASSYILGPSNQPQHF TGTGCCAGCAGTTACATCTTAGGGCCAAGCAATCAGCCCCAGCATTTT TRBV6-2/TRBV6-3 . . 16 TRBJ1-5
CASSFGTGGDNEQFF TGCGCCAGCAGCTTTGGGACAGGAGGAGACAATGAGCAGTTCTTC TRBV5-1 . TRBD1 15 TRBJ2-1
CASSPTRQGFYEQYF TGTGCCAGCAGCCCGACCAGACAGGGGTTCTACGAGCAGTACTTC TRBV5-5 . TRBD1 15 TRBJ2-7
CASSLDWSSEQYF TGTGCCAGCAGCTTAGATTGGTCATCCGAGCAGTACTTC TRBV11-2 . . 13 TRBJ2-7
CASSWTGTGVTGDEKLFF TGTGCCAGCAGCTGGACCGGGACAGGCGTCACCGGCGATGAAAAACTGTTTTTT TRBV5-8 . TRBD1 18 TRBJ1-4
CASSLGQNTGELFF TGCGCCAGCAGCTTGGGACAGAACACCGGGGAGCTGTTTTTT TRBV5-1 once . 14 TRBJ2-2
CASSFGEYEQYF TGTGCCAGCAGTTTTGGGGAATACGAGCAGTACTTC TRBV28 few . 12 TRBJ2-7
CACGGSGVNEQFF TGTGCCTGCGGGGGGTCTGGGGTCAATGAGCAGTTCTTC TRBV30 once TRBD2 13 TRBJ2-1
CASSLQQGVLNEKLFF TGTGCCAGCAGTCTTCAACAGGGGGTCCTTAATGAAAAACTGTTTTTT TRBV2 few TRBD1 16 TRBJ1-4
CASSLLGTGLSGNTIYF TGTGCCAGCAGCCTCCTGGGAACGGGGTTGTCTGGAAACACCATATATTTT TRBV5-6 . . 17 TRBJ1-3
CASSLQGGDNTEAFF TGTGCCAGCAGCCTACAGGGAGGAGATAACACTGAAGCTTTCTTT TRBV11-1 . . 15 TRBJ1-1
CSVTGPSYEQYF TGCAGCGTTACAGGACCCTCCTACGAGCAGTACTTC TRBV29-1 . . 12 TRBJ2-7
CASSSAGLNNEQFF TGTGCCAGCAGCTCGGCCGGGCTAAACAATGAGCAGTTCTTC TRBV7-3 . . 14 TRBJ2-1
CASSPTGGLNEQFF TGTGCCAGCAGTCCAACCGGGGGCCTCAATGAGCAGTTCTTC TRBV27 . . 14 TRBJ2-1
CASSTLPGQGIRQPQHF TGTGCCAGCAGCACTCTCCCGGGACAGGGAATACGTCAGCCCCAGCATTTT TRBV11-3 . TRBD1 17 TRBJ1-5
CASSLGAVYGYTF TGCGCCAGCAGCTTGGGGGCCGTCTATGGCTACACCTTC TRBV5-1 . . 13 TRBJ1-2
CASSRGQYNEQFF TGTGCCAGCAGCCGAGGACAGTACAATGAGCAGTTCTTC TRBV7-2 . . 13 TRBJ2-1
CASSLSRGEKLFF TGCGCCAGCAGCCTAAGCCGGGGTGAAAAACTGTTTTTT TRBV4-3 . . 13 TRBJ1-4
CASSLEGGGNAFF TGTGCCAGCAGCTTGGAGGGAGGAGGGAATGCTTTCTTT TRBV5-5 . . 13 TRBJ1-1